Sequencing of this T cell receptor beta chain was carried out in a study of blood T cell repertoires in COVID-19. Overall study: Specimens from acute and convalescent COVID-19 originated in the United States, Italy and Spain.

Sequencing was performed with immunoSEQ multiplex PCR; in TCRdb, only in-frame clones are kept and a portion is missing. The profile covers about 190,000 clones, with approximately 88% appearing a single time and 3.5% to 5% taken by the ten largest. V lost 4 bases and J 5 bases, leaving 11 bases between the germline ends. Per the germline V gene, CDR1 is MRHNA and CDR2 is SNTAGT. The CDR3 has 13 amino acids. The TCR was taken from a woman in her twenties or thirties with acute or convalescent COVID-19. The chain combines TRBV6-4 with TRBJ2-5; perhaps TRBD2 as D (5 bases). The sample taken for sequencing was peripheral blood. The CDR3 DNA reads TGTGCCAGCAGTGGAGGGCCGGGGGAGACCCAGTACTTC. The encoded protein is CASSGGPGETQYF.